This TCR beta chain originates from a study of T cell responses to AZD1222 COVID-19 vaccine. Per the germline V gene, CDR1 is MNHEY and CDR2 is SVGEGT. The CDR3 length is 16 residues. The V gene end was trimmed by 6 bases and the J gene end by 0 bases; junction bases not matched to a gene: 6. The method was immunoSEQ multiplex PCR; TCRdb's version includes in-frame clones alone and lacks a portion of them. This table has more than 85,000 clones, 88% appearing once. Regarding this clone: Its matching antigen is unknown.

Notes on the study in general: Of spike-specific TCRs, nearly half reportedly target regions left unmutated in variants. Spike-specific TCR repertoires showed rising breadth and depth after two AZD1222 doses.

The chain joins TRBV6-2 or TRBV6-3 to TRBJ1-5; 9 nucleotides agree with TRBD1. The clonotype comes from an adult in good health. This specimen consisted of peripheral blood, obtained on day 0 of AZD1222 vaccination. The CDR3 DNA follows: TGTGCCAGCAGCCCTTGGGACAGGGATAGCAATCAGCCCCAGCATTTT. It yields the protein CASSPWDRDSNQPQHF.